The 24 T cell receptor beta chains reported below all come from one sample, sequenced in a study of Graves' ophthalmopathy and Graves' hyperthyroidism. The study amplified TCR beta CDR3 regions using RNA transcripts. HTBI primers served in a first-round RT-PCR, which a second-round multiplex PCR followed. Each CDR3 protein gets one entry after TCRdb re-called the multiplex PCR reads with MiXCR. The table lists about 600,000 distinct CDR3 sequences, under 45% of them singletons. The sample was peripheral blood or thyroid tissue (not recorded which). Every receptor here comes from an adult man with Graves' hyperthyroidism.

This clonotype was observed at least ten times. The chain uses TRBV7-9 and TRBJ1-2; D might be TRBD1 (5 bases). Germline V gives CDR1 SEHNR, CDR2 FQNEAQ (reference sequence). The CDR3 runs 14 residues. V lost 5 bases, J lost 4 bases, and 14 bases lay in between. The CDR3 sequence is CASSRREGSYGYTF. CDR3 in DNA: TGTGCCAGCAGCCGACGTGAGGGGTCCTATGGCTACACCTTC.

The V gene is TRBV5-6, the J gene TRBJ2-2; D is uncertain. V was cut by 0 bases and J by 4 bases, with 13 bases left in between. CDR1 is SGHDT and CDR2 is YYEEEE in the germline V gene. There are 16 residues in the CDR3. CDR3 amino acids: CASSLGPGASTGELFF. In DNA form, the CDR3 reads TGTGCCAGCAGCTTGGGACCCGGCGCGAGCACCGGGGAGCTGTTTTTT.

This clonotype has a count of ten or more. V gene TRBV11-3 combines with J gene TRBJ1-2, with TRBD1 as a possible D gene (6 bases). This CDR3 comprises 15 residues. Germline V gene sequence: CDR1 SGHNT, CDR2 YENEEA. The V gene lost 4 bases and the J gene lost 4 bases, with 16 bases spanning the gap. Here the CDR3 reads CASSSRTARGYGYTF. As DNA, the CDR3 is TGTGCCAGCAGCTCCCGGACAGCTCGCGGCTATGGCTACACCTTC.

This clonotype has a count of ten or more. An end of the junction does not agree with germline; a read error may underlie this. This chain uses TRBV13 with TRBJ2-7; D remains ambiguous. Germline values: CDR1 PRHDT, CDR2 FYEKMQ (reference sequence). CDR3 size: 13 residues. CDR3 nucleotide sequence: TGTGCCAGCAGCTTAAAGGGCACCAGGACCCCCGTTTTC. It encodes CASSLKGTRTPVF.

At least ten counts were recorded for this clonotype. J is TRBJ2-5 and V is TRBV29-1, with 8 bases that match TRBD1. With V trimmed by 0 bases and J by 5 bases, 8 bases remained unmatched. This CDR3 is built from 15 residues. Per germline, CDR1 SQVTM and CDR2 ANQGSEA. DNA for the CDR3: TGCAGCGTTGAAGATCCCGGACAGGGCTCGGAGACCCAGTACTTC. This encodes CSVEDPGQGSETQYF.

With regard to this clonotype: A much larger clone lies one base from this, so it may be a read error. The chain is built from TRBV6-5 and TRBJ1-2; D might be TRBD1 (5 bases). The CDR3 spans 14 residues. Per germline, CDR1 MNHEY and CDR2 SVGAGI. Trimming cost V 6 bases and J 5 bases, with 16 bases left between them. CDR3 amino acids: CASSPDKGPYGYTF. CDR3 sequence (DNA): TGTGCCAGCAGCCCCGACAAGGGGCCTTATGGCTACACCTTC.

This clonotype was counted many times. This chain connects TRBV12-3 or TRBV12-4 to TRBJ1-2; 7 bases line up with TRBD1. The length of the CDR3 is 13 residues. Trimming removed 6 bases from V and 5 bases from J; junction bases left unmatched: 6. CDR3 nucleotide sequence: TGTGCCAGCAGGGACGGGACAGAGTATGGCTACACCTTC. It yields the protein CASRDGTEYGYTF.

This chain connects TRBV24-1 to TRBJ2-5; D unresolved. V lost 7 bases, J lost 1 base, and 6 bases lay in between. This CDR3 is built from 12 residues. Germline loops: CDR1 KGHDR, CDR2 SFDVKD. CDR3 DNA sequence: TGTGCCACCAGCACAGCCCAAGAGACCCAGTACTTC. Encoded protein: CATSTAQETQYF.

The V and J genes are TRBV4-3 and TRBJ2-1, with 11 bases lining up with TRBD2. From germline, CDR1 is LGHNA and CDR2 YSLEER. J lost 9 bases, V lost 0 bases, and 10 bases had no gene match. This CDR3 has 17 residues. The CDR3 here is CASSQDPLAGGSGEQFF. CDR3 DNA sequence: TGCGCCAGCAGCCAAGATCCCCTAGCGGGAGGATCAGGTGAGCAGTTCTTC.

Concerning this clonotype: Given a much more abundant clone one base away, this may be a read error. The CDR3 end shows no conserved phenylalanine or tryptophan, and so a read error is likely. Here the CDR3 reads CASSLLGSGKQYL. DNA for the CDR3: TGTGCCAGCAGCTTACTAGGATCAGGCAAGCAGTACCTC. The V call is TRBV7-9, the J call TRBJ2-7; D not resolved. The germline gives CDR1 SEHNR, CDR2 FQNEAQ (reference sequence). V lost 2 bases, J lost 8 bases, and 13 bases lay in between. CDR3 size: 13 residues.

J is TRBJ2-2 and V is TRBV7-3; tentatively, D is TRBD1 or TRBD2 (5 bases each). Germline values: CDR1 SGHTA, CDR2 FQGTGA. The CDR3 contains 12 residues. Deletions cut 8 bases from V and 9 bases from J, with 13 bases between. The CDR3 DNA is TGTGCCAGCTGTCCCCAGGGACGGGAGCTGTTTTTT. Protein: CASCPQGRELFF. The whole variable domain, remainder taken from reference TRBV7-3 and TRBJ2-2, is GAGVSQTPSNKVTEKGKYVELRCDPISGHTALYWYRQSLGQGPEFLIYFQGTGAADDSGLPNDRFFAVRPEGSVSTLKIQRTERGDSAVYLCASCPQGRELFFGEGSRLTVL.

The chain is built from TRBV24-1 and TRBJ1-5; D unclear. This CDR3 has 14 residues. Looked up from germline, CDR1 is KGHDR and CDR2 is SFDVKD. The V end lost 4 bases, the J end lost 11 bases, and 17 bases lay between the germline ends. This chain's CDR3 is CATSDLTSGRAQHF. CDR3 nucleotides: TGTGCCACCAGTGACCTGACTAGCGGGAGGGCCCAGCATTTT.

This chain joins TRBV10-3 and TRBJ1-6; no firm D call. From germline, CDR1 is ENHRY and CDR2 SYGVKD. The CDR3 spans 14 residues. V shed 6 bases and J shed 5 bases, with 11 bases lying between them. The CDR3 loop reads CAIRAAGHNSPLHF. CDR3 bases: TGTGCCATCAGGGCCGCAGGCCATAATTCACCCCTCCACTTT.

This clonotype was detected many times. This sequence joins TRBV27 and TRBJ2-7; D might be TRBD1 (5 bases). The CDR3 extends over 15 amino acids. Germline assignment: CDR1 MNHEY and CDR2 SMNVEV (reference sequence). Trimming cost V 2 bases and J 3 bases, with 14 bases left between them. The CDR3 spells CASSLKAGWFYEQYF. The CDR3 nucleotides read TGTGCCAGCAGTTTAAAGGCAGGGTGGTTCTACGAGCAGTACTTC.

This clonotype has more than one count but fewer than ten. The junction differs from germline at one of its ends, possibly a read error. The rearrangement joins TRBV13 to TRBJ1-6; D unresolved. Germline lookup yields CDR1 PRHDT and CDR2 FYEKMQ (reference sequence). The CDR3 extends over 11 amino acids. The CDR3 region is CASSSISTPGF. CDR3 coding DNA: TGTGCCAGCAGCTCGATCTCCACCCCGGGGTTT.

The gene calls are TRBV16 and TRBJ1-2; TRBD1 matches at 7 bases. Germline-derived CDR1 and CDR2 are KGHSY and FQNENV. V was pared by 0 bases and J by 1 base, with 2 bases of the junction left unmatched. This CDR3 region has 15 residues. CDR3 nucleotide sequence: TGTGCCAGCAGCCAATCGGGACAGAGTAACTATGGCTACACCTTC. Residues: CASSQSGQSNYGYTF.

In the case of this clonotype: At one of its ends the junction is not consistent with the germline gene, which may arise from a read error. The chain couples TRBV24-1 to TRBJ1-1; tentatively, D is TRBD1 (5 bases). The CDR3 runs to 15 residues. The germline gives CDR1 KGHDR, CDR2 SFDVKD. Here the CDR3 reads CASSLIRDLNTEAFF. CDR3 in DNA: TGTGCCAGCAGTTTAATTAGGGACTTGAACACTGAAGCTTTCTTT.

This clonotype was counted at least ten times. The chain uses TRBV7-8 and TRBJ2-7; TRBD2 might be the D (6 bases). Germline CDR1 SGHVS, CDR2 FQNEAQ. V gave up 5 bases and J gave up 5 bases, with 10 bases separating them. The CDR3 loop spans 12 amino acids. CDR3 DNA sequence: TGTGCCAGCAGCCTCCGGAGGGACGAGCAGTACTTC. It codes for CASSLRRDEQYF.

This clonotype was counted a few times. The chain combines TRBV4-1 with TRBJ2-7; weak D call: TRBD1 (5 bases). Germline V CDR1 and CDR2: MGHRA, YSYEKL. The CDR3 has 14 amino acids. The germline V and J ends were trimmed by 2 bases and 5 bases, with 13 bases remaining between them. CDR3 coding DNA: TGCGCCAGCAGCCAACAGGGTGTCTATAACGAGCAGTACTTC. Translated: CASSQQGVYNEQYF.

The V and J genes are TRBV6-6 and TRBJ2-6; 7 bases align to TRBD2. The germline gives CDR1 MNHNY, CDR2 SVGAGI (reference sequence). V lost 3 bases and J lost 4; bases outside the gene matches: 9. The CDR3 is 17 residues long. The CDR3 sequence: CASSYDQAGVGANVLTF. The CDR3 DNA is TGTGCCAGCAGTTATGATCAGGCGGGGGTAGGGGCCAACGTCCTGACTTTC.

This clonotype has a count of ten or more. The genes are TRBV7-2 and TRBJ2-7; 10 bases agree with TRBD2. The CDR3 spans 15 residues. V gave up 5 bases and J gave up 7 bases; unmatched junction bases: 11. Germline V lookup: CDR1 SGHTA, CDR2 FQGNSA. The CDR3 DNA sequence: TGTGCCAGCAGCGCTACCCCGACTAGCGGGCGTGAGCAGTACTTC. This encodes CASSATPTSGREQYF.

This clonotype was seen ten or more times. The chain has TRBV25-1 and TRBJ1-4; the D gene is possibly TRBD1 (5 bases). CDR3 length: 17 amino acids. Germline V gene sequence: CDR1 MGHDK, CDR2 SYGVNS. V was pared by 2 bases and J by 5 bases, with 18 bases between. CDR3 region: CASSEMVVGVQNEKLFF. The CDR3 DNA reads as TGTGCCAGCAGTGAAATGGTTGTGGGGGTCCAAAATGAAAAACTGTTTTTT.

The rearrangement links TRBV12-3 or TRBV12-4 to TRBJ1-2, with 7 bases lining up with TRBD1. CDR3 length equals 14 residues. The junction had 6 bases not matched to a gene; V was cut back by 6 bases and J by 2 bases. The CDR3 region has the DNA TGTGCCAGCAGCGGGGAGGACAGGAACTATGGCTACACCTTC. Translating it yields CASSGEDRNYGYTF.

The chain is built from TRBV7-9 and TRBJ2-2, with TRBD1 as a possible D gene (5 bases). The CDR3 is made up of 12 amino acids. CDR1 SEHNR and CDR2 FQNEAQ come from the germline V gene (reference sequence). V was cut by 5 bases and J by 9 bases, with 10 bases left in between. CDR3 nucleotide sequence: TGTGCCAGCAGCCCCGAGGACAGGGAGCTGTTTTTT. Its protein product is CASSPEDRELFF.